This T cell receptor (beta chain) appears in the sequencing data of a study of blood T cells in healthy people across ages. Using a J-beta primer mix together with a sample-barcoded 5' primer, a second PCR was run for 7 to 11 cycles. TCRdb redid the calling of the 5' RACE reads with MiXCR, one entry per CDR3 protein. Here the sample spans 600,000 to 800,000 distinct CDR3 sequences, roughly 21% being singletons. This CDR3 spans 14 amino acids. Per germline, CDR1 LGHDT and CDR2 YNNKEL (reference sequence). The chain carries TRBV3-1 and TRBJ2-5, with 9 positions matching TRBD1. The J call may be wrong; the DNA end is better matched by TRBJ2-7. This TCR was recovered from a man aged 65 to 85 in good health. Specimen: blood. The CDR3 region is CASSPGTGKTEQYF. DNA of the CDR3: TGTGCCAGCAGCCCAGGGACAGGGAAGACCGAGCAGTACTTC.